This T cell receptor (beta chain) was profiled in a study of cytomegalovirus exposure and HLA in healthy donors. Study as a whole: Within an early data release were about 85 million unique TCRs drawn from HLA-typed donors.

Amplification used 60 Vbeta primers and 13 Jbeta primers. Generated by immunoSEQ multiplex PCR, the TCRdb table keeps only in-frame clones and is missing some. The data show 150,000 to 200,000 clones, 80% to 90% seen once. The material sequenced was PBMCs. The TCR comes from a young woman in good health and CMV-seronegative.

In DNA form, the CDR3 reads TGTGCCAGCAGCTACCGAGCGGGGACCGGCGAAGCTTTCTTT. Translating it yields CASSYRAGTGEAFF. The chain combines TRBV7-3 with TRBJ1-1; possible D gene TRBD1, 5 bases. Germline assignment: CDR1 SGHTA and CDR2 FQGTGA. There are 14 residues in the CDR3. V was pared by 4 bases and J by 8 bases, with 17 bases between.